The 28 T cell receptor beta chains given below trace back to one sample, sequenced in a study of T-cell memory formation after mild COVID-19. TCRdb ran MiXCR on the 5' RACE reads and lists one entry per CDR3 protein. The sample holds under 600,000 distinct CDR3 sequences, less than 25% seen once. Material: PBMCs or a T cell subset sorted from them (not recorded which). These receptors were taken from an adult woman who had mild COVID-19 (a few samples of this study predate the infection). Cell type and time point are not known.

This clonotype occurred a few times. The chain is built from TRBV4-1 and TRBJ2-1; possible D gene TRBD1, 6 bases. Between the trimmed V and J ends, which lost 1 base and 0 bases, there was a span of 16 bases. Germline CDR1 reads MGHRA; CDR2 reads YSYEKL. CDR3 length equals 18 residues. The CDR3 is CASSQGAQGSSSYNEQFF. In nucleotides, the CDR3 is TGCGCCAGCAGCCAAGGGGCACAGGGTTCCAGCTCCTACAATGAGCAGTTCTTC.

This clonotype was seen a handful of times. CDR3 residues: CASRTSGRANTGELFF. CDR3 DNA: TGTGCCAGCAGAACCAGCGGGAGGGCCAACACCGGGGAGCTGTTTTTT. The chain links TRBV6-2 or TRBV6-3 to TRBJ2-2; TRBD2 matches at 10 bases. This CDR3 comprises 16 residues. Germline trimming cut 6 bases from V and 2 bases from J; bases unmatched to any gene: 6. The germline gives CDR1 MNHEY, CDR2 SVGEGT.

This chain links TRBV18 with TRBJ2-5; 14 nucleotides agree with TRBD2. Germline lookup yields CDR1 KGHSH and CDR2 LQKENI. This CDR3 comprises 16 residues. Germline trimming cut 4 bases from V and 7 bases from J; bases unmatched to any gene: 8. This chain's CDR3 is CASSLPGLAGEGTQYF. The DNA of the CDR3 is TGTGCCAGCTCACTACCGGGACTAGCGGGGGAAGGGACCCAGTACTTC.

The V call is TRBV20-1, the J call TRBJ2-3; 13 nucleotides match TRBD2. V lost 5 bases, J lost 5 bases, and 16 bases stayed unmatched. This CDR3 is 18 amino acids long. The germline gives CDR1 DFQATT, CDR2 SNEGSKA (reference sequence). Written as DNA, the CDR3 is TGCAGTGCTCATTACGGACTAGCGGGGGCCGGCTTTGGAGATACGCAGTATTTT. Encoded protein: CSAHYGLAGAGFGDTQYF.

In this sample, this clonotype turned up a few times. The J gene is TRBJ1-1, the V gene TRBV29-1; tentatively, D is TRBD1 (5 bases). This CDR3 region has 13 residues. Germline CDR1 and CDR2: SQVTM and ANQGSEA. The germline V and J ends were trimmed by 6 bases and 3 bases, with 14 bases remaining between them. The CDR3 nucleotides read TGCAGCGTGCGCTGGGGGAAGGACACTGAAGCTTTCTTT. Translating gives CSVRWGKDTEAFF.

This clonotype was recorded a few times. The chain uses TRBV24-1 and TRBJ2-7; the D is unclear. The germline gives CDR1 KGHDR, CDR2 SFDVKD. This CDR3 is built from 15 residues. V was clipped by 2 bases and J by 4 bases, with 14 bases between them. The CDR3 spells CATSDSRTGKYEQYF. The DNA of the CDR3 is TGTGCCACCAGTGATTCCCGTACTGGGAAATACGAGCAGTACTTC.

This chain connects TRBV30 to TRBJ2-1; TRBD2 matches 13 bases. Germline V gives CDR1 GTSNPN, CDR2 SVGIG (reference sequence). Trimming took 0 bases from V and 5 from J; bases not matched to a gene: 4. The CDR3 has 16 residues. DNA of the CDR3: TGTGCCTGGAGTGTACAGGGACTAGCGGGGAACAATGAGCAGTTCTTC. Amino acids: CAWSVQGLAGNNEQFF. Drawing the rest from reference TRBV30 and TRBJ2-1, the complete variable domain is SQTIHQWPATLVQPVGSPLSLECTVEGTSNPNLYWYRQAAGRGLQLLFYSVGIGQISSEVPQNLSASRPQDRQFILSSKKLLLSDSGFYLCAWSVQGLAGNNEQFFGPGTRLTVL.

This clonotype was counted only a few times. J is TRBJ1-6 and V is TRBV6-5; the match to TRBD1 covers 10 bases. Germline-derived CDR1 and CDR2 are MNHEY and SVGAGI. The CDR3 has 17 residues. The junction had 17 bases not matched to a gene; V was cut back by 10 bases and J by 8 bases. The DNA for the CDR3 is TGTGCCACGAGAGTCGGGGACAGGGGATTCAGGGATTCACCCCTCCACTTT. As protein: CATRVGDRGFRDSPLHF.

The rearrangement joins TRBV6-1 to TRBJ2-6; D is tentatively TRBD1 or TRBD2 (5 bases each). V was clipped by 8 bases and J by 0 bases, with 11 bases between them. CDR1 and CDR2 (germline): MNHNS, SASEGT. The CDR3 has 15 amino acids. As DNA, the CDR3 is TGTGCCAGCTGTCCAGGGAGCTCTGGGGCCAACGTCCTGACTTTC. Its translation: CASCPGSSGANVLTF.

The chain has TRBV7-8 and TRBJ1-1; D is undetermined. The CDR3 is 14 amino acids. Trimming removed 3 bases at V and 6 bases at J, with 14 bases between. Germline lookup yields CDR1 SGHVS and CDR2 FQNEAQ. CDR3 in amino acids: CASSFLGLGAEAFF. DNA for the CDR3: TGTGCCAGCAGCTTTCTCGGGCTAGGCGCTGAAGCTTTCTTT.

This clonotype was observed a handful of times. The chain carries TRBV4-1 and TRBJ1-1, with no clear D. V was trimmed by 4 bases and J by 10 bases, leaving 19 bases between them. The length of the CDR3 is 14 residues. Germline V gene lookup returns CDR1 MGHRA and CDR2 YSYEKL. The DNA for the CDR3 is TGCGCCAGCAGCCTCCCGGGAATACCCTCTGGAGCTTTCTTT. As protein: CASSLPGIPSGAFF.

This clonotype showed up just a few times. The chain joins TRBV29-1 to TRBJ2-7; D perhaps matches TRBD1 (6 bases). The CDR3 has 13 amino acids. Germline assignment: CDR1 SQVTM and CDR2 ANQGSEA. CDR3 in amino acids: CRGFGQWGYEQYF. CDR3 coding DNA: TGCAGGGGATTCGGACAGTGGGGCTACGAGCAGTACTTC.

J is TRBJ2-1 and V is TRBV7-2, with D unresolved. CDR1 is SGHTA, CDR2 FQGNSA, per germline. Trimming cost V 3 bases and J 6 bases, with 6 bases left between them. The CDR3 runs 12 residues. CDR3 in DNA: TGTGCCAGCAGCTTTTACGGCAATGAGCAGTTCTTC. Amino acid sequence: CASSFYGNEQFF. Supplemented by reference TRBV7-2 and TRBJ2-1, the full variable domain reads GAGVSQSPSNKVTEKGKDVELRCDPISGHTALYWYRQSLGQGLEFLIYFQGNSAPDKSGLPSDRFSAERTGGSVSTLTIQRTQQEDSAVYLCASSFYGNEQFFGPGTRLTVL.

V gene TRBV4-2 combines with J gene TRBJ2-4, with unresolved D. Deletions cut 0 bases from V and 1 base from J, with 13 bases between. Germline lookup yields CDR1 LGHNA and CDR2 YNFKEQ. The CDR3 totals 17 residues. The CDR3 DNA sequence: TGTGCCAGCAGCCAAGATGTTTCAAATCTGGCCAAAAACATTCAGTACTTC. This sequence encodes CASSQDVSNLAKNIQYF.

The rearrangement uses TRBV29-1 and TRBJ2-5, with 9 positions matching TRBD1. The CDR3 runs 15 residues. V lost 6 bases and J lost 0; bases outside the gene matches: 8. Germline CDR1 is SQVTM and CDR2 is ANQGSEA. CDR3 bases: TGCAGCGTAGATGACAGGGGGTACTACCAAGAGACCCAGTACTTC. Its translation: CSVDDRGYYQETQYF.

The CDR3 DNA reads TGCGCCAGCACCTCAGCGGGCGGGCCGGCAGATACGCAGTATTTT. Amino acids: CASTSAGGPADTQYF. The V gene is TRBV5-1, the J gene TRBJ2-3; the D gene is possibly TRBD2 (6 bases). Trimming cost V 6 bases and J 4 bases, with 18 bases left between them. The CDR3 has 15 amino acids. CDR1 and CDR2 (germline): SGHRS, YFSETQ.

CDR3 coding DNA: TGTGCCAGCAGCTCCCCGGGACTAGCGGGGGGGCAGAATGAGCAGTTCTTC. Encoded protein: CASSSPGLAGGQNEQFF. The chain couples TRBV7-3 to TRBJ2-1, with 16 bases identical to TRBD2. CDR3 length equals 17 residues. CDR1 and CDR2 (germline): SGHTA, FQGTGA. V shed 4 bases and J 7 bases; nucleotides not matched to a gene: 7.

This clonotype was seen a few times. The chain links TRBV12-3 or TRBV12-4 to TRBJ1-5; D not resolved. Deletions cut 6 bases from V and 6 bases from J, with 15 bases between. The CDR3 sequence is 14 residues long. DNA of the CDR3: TGTGCCAGCAGGTATTCGGGCGCGGGTCAGCCCCAGCATTTT. Translation gives CASRYSGAGQPQHF.

The genes are TRBV11-2 and TRBJ1-3; perhaps TRBD1 as D (6 bases). Between the trimmed V and J ends, which lost 1 base and 3 bases, there was a span of 16 bases. The CDR3 consists of 17 residues. Looked up from germline, CDR1 is SGHAT and CDR2 is FQNNGV. CDR3 protein: CASSLGPWAGDGNTIYF. The CDR3 DNA sequence: TGTGCCAGCAGCTTAGGCCCTTGGGCAGGGGATGGAAACACCATATATTTT.

The J gene is TRBJ2-3, the V gene TRBV7-2; 13 bases agree with TRBD2. Trimming took 4 bases from V and 5 from J; bases not matched to a gene: 6. The germline CDR1 and CDR2 sequences are SGHTA and FQGNSA. This CDR3 spans 16 amino acids. The CDR3 sequence: CASSSRTSGSLDTQYF. For the CDR3, the DNA is TGTGCCAGCAGCTCCCGGACTAGCGGGAGCTTAGATACGCAGTATTTT.

V and J are TRBV6-6 and TRBJ2-7; 7 bases match TRBD1. The CDR3 contains 14 residues. Trimming took 4 bases from V and 7 from J; bases not matched to a gene: 10. Per germline, CDR1 MNHNY and CDR2 SVGAGI (reference sequence). CDR3 in amino acids: CASSWDRSSGEQYF. The CDR3 DNA reads as TGTGCCAGCAGTTGGGACAGATCCTCGGGGGAGCAGTACTTC.

The gene calls are TRBV5-1 and TRBJ1-6; D call uncertain. CDR1 SGHRS and CDR2 YFSETQ come from the germline V gene. V lost 4 bases to trimming and J lost 6 bases, with 11 bases between them. This CDR3 spans 14 amino acids. The CDR3 reads CASSDGRSNSPLHF. The CDR3 nucleotides read TGCGCCAGCAGCGATGGACGGAGTAATTCACCCCTCCACTTT.

This clonotype was recorded a few times. The chain couples TRBV6-2 or TRBV6-3 to TRBJ1-1; D is unclear. V was trimmed by 6 bases and J by 4 bases, leaving 12 bases between them. The length of the CDR3 is 13 residues. Germline V CDR1 and CDR2: MNHEY, SVGEGT. The CDR3: CASRSNRGTEAFF. In DNA, the CDR3 is TGTGCCAGCAGGTCCAACCGGGGCACTGAAGCTTTCTTT.

This chain joins TRBV5-1 and TRBJ2-3; D not resolved. This CDR3 contains 12 residues. The ends were cut back, 5 bases at V and 4 bases at J, with 8 bases in the middle. Germline V CDR1 and CDR2: SGHRS, YFSETQ. CDR3: CASRDGADTQYF. The DNA for the CDR3 is TGCGCCAGCAGAGACGGAGCAGATACGCAGTATTTT.

There are a few counts of this clonotype. This chain uses TRBV5-1 with TRBJ2-3, with TRBD2 matching 10 bases. The CDR3 sequence is 15 residues long. Germline V gene lookup returns CDR1 SGHRS and CDR2 YFSETQ. J gave up 2 bases and V 5 bases, and 5 bases lay outside the gene matches. The CDR3 DNA reads TGCGCCAGCAGGGCCGGGACTAGCGACACAGATACGCAGTATTTT. Translation: CASRAGTSDTDTQYF.

The rearrangement joins TRBV7-3 to TRBJ2-1; D tentatively reads TRBD1 or TRBD2 (5 bases each). Germline V CDR1 and CDR2: SGHTA, FQGTGA. The CDR3 is 13 amino acids. Trimming took off 4 bases at V and 10 bases at J, with 14 bases between the two ends. The CDR3: CASSSPGQAEQFF. The CDR3 DNA is TGTGCCAGCAGCTCACCGGGGCAAGCGGAGCAGTTCTTC.

Only a few counts were recorded for this clonotype. The chain joins TRBV9 to TRBJ2-1; D gene ambiguous. V lost 4 bases and J 5 bases, leaving 10 bases between the germline ends. Germline values: CDR1 SGDLS, CDR2 YYNGEE. This CDR3 comprises 13 residues. CDR3 DNA: TGTGCCAGCAGCCATGGTAAGGACAATGAGCAGTTCTTC. This translates into CASSHGKDNEQFF.

This clonotype has just a few counts. CDR3 amino acids: CAWSVTPITEAFF. DNA of the CDR3: TGTGCCTGGAGTGTTACACCTATCACTGAAGCTTTCTTT. The chain couples TRBV30 to TRBJ1-1; D remains ambiguous. Germline V lookup: CDR1 GTSNPN, CDR2 SVGIG (reference sequence). The CDR3 has 13 residues. The V gene lost 0 bases and the J gene lost 4 bases, with 9 bases spanning the gap.